The rows below give T cell receptor beta chains drawn from one sample of a study of cytomegalovirus exposure and HLA in healthy donors. Profiling relied on immunoSEQ multiplex PCR, and the TCRdb table lists in-frame clones only, not all of them. The sample consists of 150,000 to 200,000 clones, under 80% of them appearing once. The specimen was PBMCs. These TCRs come from a female donor in good health and CMV-seronegative. Both conserved end residues are part of each CDR3. A D gene is named only where the DNA matches it firmly. Expanded clones are given a class, and other clones once, few, many or no size at all.

j_call | v_call | clone_size | d_call | cdr3_nt | cdr3_aa
TRBJ2-7 | TRBV11-2 | - | - | TGTGCCAGCAGCTATCGGGACTTCTCCGCGGATGGGCAGTACTTC | CASSYRDFSADGQYF
TRBJ1-5 | TRBV7-8 | - | TRBD1 | TGTGCCAGCAGCTGGACCGGGACAGGCTATCAGCCCCAGCATTTT | CASSWTGTGYQPQHF
TRBJ2-5 | TRBV5-4 | - | TRBD2 | TGTGCCAGCAGTTTGCCGGGACTAGAAGAGACCCAGTACTTC | CASSLPGLEETQYF
TRBJ1-2 | TRBV2 | - | - | TGTGCCAGACAGGAGGGCTACACCTTC | CARQEGYTF
TRBJ1-2 | TRBV11-2 | - | TRBD1 | TGTGCCAGCAGCTCGGACAGGGGCTATGGCTACACCTTC | CASSSDRGYGYTF
TRBJ1-2 | TRBV28 | few | - | TGTGCCAGCAGCAACACGTACGACTATGGCTACACCTTC | CASSNTYDYGYTF
TRBJ2-6 | TRBV4-2 | few | - | TGTGCCAGCAGCCAAGACGCGGGGAAGGGGGCCAACGTCCTGACTTTC | CASSQDAGKGANVLTF
TRBJ2-3 | TRBV5-1 | - | - | TGCGCCAGCAGCTTGCCCCCTTCGGATACGCAGTATTTT | CASSLPPSDTQYF
TRBJ1-4 | TRBV6-5 | - | - | TGTGCCAGCAGTTACTCGGCCACCGCTGAAAAACTGTTTTTT | CASSYSATAEKLFF
TRBJ1-4 | TRBV28 | - | - | TGTGCCAGCAGTTTCCTGGCAGGGCAGTCAACTAATGAAAAACTGTTTTTT | CASSFLAGQSTNEKLFF
TRBJ1-1 | TRBV9 | - | TRBD1 | TGTGCCAGCAGCGTAGTAGGGACAGGGGGCGATTTAAGCACTGAAGCTTTCTTT | CASSVVGTGGDLSTEAFF